This paragraph reports one TCR beta chain. What it recognizes is unknown. The V end lost 2 bases, the J end lost 8 bases, and 21 bases lay between the germline ends. CDR3 size: 16 residues. Germline V lookup: CDR1 SGHTA, CDR2 FQGNSA. Data came from immunoSEQ multiplex PCR; TCRdb stores just in-frame clones and leaves some out. The sample shows roughly 160,000 clones, 85% to 95% of them seen only once. The data stem from a study of T cell responses to AZD1222 COVID-19 vaccine. Study-wide findings and caveats: Repertoire sampling was restricted to post-peak T cell response timepoints. The study reported that nearly half of spike-specific TCRs target unmutated variant regions.

The material sequenced was peripheral blood, taken on day 0 of AZD1222 vaccination. This TCR derives from an adult in good health. The V call is TRBV7-2, the J call TRBJ1-2, with unresolved D. The CDR3 sequence is CASSLSLSTGRLGYTF. The CDR3 DNA follows: TGTGCCAGCAGCTTATCATTGTCAACGGGTAGATTAGGCTACACCTTC.